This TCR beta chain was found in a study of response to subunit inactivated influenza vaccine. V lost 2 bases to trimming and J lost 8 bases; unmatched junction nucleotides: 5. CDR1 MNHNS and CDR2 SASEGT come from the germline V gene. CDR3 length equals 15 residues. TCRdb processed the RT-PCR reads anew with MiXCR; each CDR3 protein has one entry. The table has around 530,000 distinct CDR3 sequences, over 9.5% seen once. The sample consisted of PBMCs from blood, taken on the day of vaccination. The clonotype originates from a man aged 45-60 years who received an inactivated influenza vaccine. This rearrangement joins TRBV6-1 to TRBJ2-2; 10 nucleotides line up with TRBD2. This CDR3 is CASSESSGSAGELFF. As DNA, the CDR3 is TGTGCCAGCAGTGAATCTAGCGGGAGTGCGGGGGAGCTGTTTTTT.